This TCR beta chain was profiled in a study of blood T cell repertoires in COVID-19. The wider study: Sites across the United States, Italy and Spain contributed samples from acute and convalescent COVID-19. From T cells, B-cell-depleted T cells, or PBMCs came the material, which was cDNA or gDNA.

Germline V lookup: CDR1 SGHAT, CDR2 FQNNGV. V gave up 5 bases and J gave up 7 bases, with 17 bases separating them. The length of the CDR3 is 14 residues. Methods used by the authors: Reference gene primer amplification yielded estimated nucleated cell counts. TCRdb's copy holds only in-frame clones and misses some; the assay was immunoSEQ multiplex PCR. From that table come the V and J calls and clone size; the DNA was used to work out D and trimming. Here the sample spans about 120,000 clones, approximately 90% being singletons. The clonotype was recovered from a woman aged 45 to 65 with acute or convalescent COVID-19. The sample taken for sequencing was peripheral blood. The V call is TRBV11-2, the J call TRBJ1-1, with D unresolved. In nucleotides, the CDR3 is TGTGCCAGCAGCCTGGCGGGCAGGTATGTTGAAGCTTTCTTT. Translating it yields CASSLAGRYVEAFF.